Below are 18 T cell receptor beta chains sequenced from a single sample in a study of blood T cells in healthy people across ages. Primed by a sample-barcoded 5' primer and a J-beta primer mix, a second PCR proceeded for about 7 to 12 cycles. A single record per CDR3 protein comes from TCRdb applying MiXCR to the 5' RACE reads. The data show 1.5 million to 2 million distinct CDR3 sequences, over 25% seen once. The specimen was blood. These TCRs come from a woman aged 25 to 45 in good health.

This clonotype was seen repeatedly, ten times or more. The rearrangement links TRBV4-1 to TRBJ2-7, with no clear D. Trimming left V 6 bases short and J 4 bases short, with 13 bases between. The CDR3 extends over 13 amino acids. Germline V gene sequence: CDR1 MGHRA, CDR2 YSYEKL. CDR3 DNA sequence: TGCGCCAGCAGTCAACGTGACTTGTACGAGCAGTACTTC. Translation gives CASSQRDLYEQYF.

This clonotype was seen a few times. The chain is built from TRBV20-1 and TRBJ2-3; 8 bases map to TRBD2. V shed 4 bases and J 2 bases; nucleotides not matched to a gene: 5. CDR1 is DFQATT, CDR2 SNEGSKA, per germline (reference sequence). This CDR3 spans 14 amino acids. The CDR3 DNA reads as TGCAGTGCTAAAACTAGCGGAGTCACAGATACGCAGTATTTT. This translates into CSAKTSGVTDTQYF.

This clonotype was seen once. The chain is built from TRBV2 and TRBJ2-1; TRBD1 might be the D (5 bases). The CDR3 is 11 amino acids. The germline V gene encodes CDR1 SNHLY and CDR2 FYNNEI. DNA for the CDR3: TGTGCGCTGGGTGGGGCCAATGAGCAGTTCTTC. It yields the protein CALGGANEQFF.

The V gene is TRBV6-4, the J gene TRBJ1-1, with D possibly matching TRBD1 (6 bases). The length of the CDR3 is 13 residues. In germline, CDR1 is MRHNA, CDR2 SNTAGT. Trimming stripped 4 bases from V and 7 bases from J, with 13 bases between. This CDR3 reads CASSAETGSEAFF. The CDR3 coding sequence is TGTGCCAGCAGTGCGGAAACAGGGAGTGAAGCTTTCTTT.

This sequence joins TRBV29-1 and TRBJ2-7; a weak D match, TRBD1 (5 bases). With 7 bases removed from V and 2 bases from J, the gap between germline ends came to 12 bases. The germline CDR1 and CDR2 sequences are SQVTM and ANQGSEA. The CDR3 is 12 residues long. For the CDR3, the DNA is TGCAGCGGGAAGACAGAAGCCTACGAGCAGTACTTC. It is translated as CSGKTEAYEQYF.

This clonotype has a count of ten or more. CDR3 loop: CASSYDRVATGELFF. The CDR3 nucleotides read TGCGCCAGCAGCTACGACAGGGTCGCCACCGGGGAGCTGTTTTTT. The rearrangement links TRBV4-3 to TRBJ2-2; TRBD1 aligns across 7 bases. The germline V gene has CDR1 LGHNA and CDR2 YSLEER. This CDR3 has 15 residues. The V gene end was trimmed by 5 bases and the J gene end by 4 bases; junction bases not matched to a gene: 7.

The rearrangement joins TRBV10-3 to TRBJ1-2; unclear D gene. The ends were cut back, 0 bases at V and 4 bases at J, with 6 bases in the middle. The CDR3 has 13 residues. The germline V gene encodes CDR1 ENHRY and CDR2 SYGVKD. The CDR3 loop reads CAISESRSYGYTF. CDR3 nucleotide sequence: TGTGCCATCAGTGAGTCCCGGTCCTATGGCTACACCTTC.

The chain has TRBV20-1 and TRBJ2-5; 8 bases line up with TRBD2. Losses at the gene ends were 6 bases for V and 2 bases for J; bases not matched to a gene: 17. The V gene's germline CDR1 is DFQATT and CDR2 SNEGSKA (reference sequence). The CDR3 covers 17 residues. In DNA form, the CDR3 reads TGCAGTGCCGGGGGGGGGCTAGCGGAAAAAATACAAGAGACCCAGTACTTC. Amino acids: CSAGGGLAEKIQETQYF.

The J gene is TRBJ1-2, the V gene TRBV7-2; D remains ambiguous. Germline assignment: CDR1 SGHTA and CDR2 FQGNSA. Between the trimmed V and J ends, which lost 1 base and 6 bases, there was a span of 9 bases. CDR3 length equals 13 residues. The CDR3 DNA follows: TGTGCCAGCAGCTTAGGGGCGAGAGATGGCTACACCTTC. Translating it yields CASSLGARDGYTF.

In DNA form, the CDR3 reads TGTGCCTGTATCGTTCGGAACACTGAAGCTTTCTTT. It specifies CACIVRNTEAFF. This chain connects TRBV30 to TRBJ1-1; D remains unclear. Trimming took off 6 bases at V and 1 base at J, with 9 bases between the two ends. This CDR3 has 12 amino acids. CDR1 is GTSNPN and CDR2 is SVGIG in the germline V gene (reference sequence).

This clonotype occurred many times. The chain uses TRBV10-3 and TRBJ2-7, with D unclear. V lost 2 bases and J 3 bases, leaving 5 bases between the germline ends. CDR3 length: 12 amino acids. Germline CDR1 and CDR2: ENHRY and SYGVKD. The CDR3 region has the DNA TGTGCCATCAGTGAGGGCGACTACGAGCAGTACTTC. It yields the protein CAISEGDYEQYF.

This clonotype was detected a few times. The CDR3 coding sequence is TGTGCCAGCAGTCGGAGTTGGTCGACTAATGAAAAACTGTTTTTT. Its protein is CASSRSWSTNEKLFF. The chain has TRBV11-2 and TRBJ1-4; D uncertain. V lost 6 bases and J lost 2, with 13 bases in between. The CDR3 is 15 residues long. Germline V gene data show CDR1 as SGHAT and CDR2 as FQNNGV. The full variable domain, rest sourced from reference TRBV11-2 and TRBJ1-4, is EAGVAQSPRYKIIEKRQSVAFWCNPISGHATLYWYQQILGQGPKLLIQFQNNGVVDDSQLPKDRFSAERLKGVDSTLKIQPAKLEDSAVYLCASSRSWSTNEKLFFGSGTQLSVL.

A note on this clonotype: One base away lies a much larger clone, so this may be a sequencing read error. This rearrangement joins TRBV10-3 to TRBJ2-5; 10 nucleotides align to TRBD1. Germline V gives CDR1 ENHRY, CDR2 SYGVKD. Unmatched junction bases numbered 4, after V lost 6 bases and J lost 6 bases. This CDR3 contains 13 residues. This chain's CDR3 is CAIRTGGMKTQYF. The DNA for the CDR3 is TGTGCCATCAGGACAGGGGGCATGAAGACCCAGTACTTC.

The CDR3 DNA is TGTGCCAGCAGTGAAGGCACAGGGATCGCCTACGAGCAGTACTTC. Amino acid sequence: CASSEGTGIAYEQYF. The chain employs TRBV2 and TRBJ2-7; possibly TRBD1 for D (6 bases). CDR1 is SNHLY and CDR2 is FYNNEI in the germline V gene. V dropped 1 base and J dropped 2 bases, with 12 bases sitting between them. This CDR3 comprises 15 residues. The whole variable domain, remainder taken from reference TRBV2 and TRBJ2-7, is EPEVTQTPSHQVTQMGQEVILRCVPISNHLYFYWYRQILGQKVEFLVSFYNNEISEKSEIFDDQFSVERPDGSNFTLKIRSTKLEDSAMYFCASSEGTGIAYEQYFGPGTRLTVT.

The table lists this clonotype with a few counts. No DNA is shown, since the ends of the CDR3 on it are uncertain; the CDR3 is the one TCRdb lists. The chain joins TRBV12-5 to TRBJ2-6; the table calls TRBD1, which could not be checked here. Including both end residues, the CDR3 is 20 amino acids long. In germline, CDR1 is LGHNT, CDR2 FRNRAP. CDR3: CASGLVLRDRWGSGANVRTF.

This clonotype turned up a few times. V usage is TRBV7-9 and J usage is TRBJ1-6; 11 bases map to TRBD1. V shed 6 bases and J 15 bases; nucleotides not matched to a gene: 10. Germline V gene sequence: CDR1 SEHNR, CDR2 FQNEAQ (reference sequence). The CDR3 loop spans 14 amino acids. The CDR3 DNA reads as TGTGCCAGCAGTAAGGGACAGGGGGAGCGGCTCCTCCACTTT. Encoded protein: CASSKGQGERLLHF.

This clonotype was counted ten times or more. V gene TRBV5-1 combines with J gene TRBJ2-7; the D call may be TRBD1 or TRBD2 (5 bases each). This CDR3 is 16 amino acids long. V lost 1 base and J lost 4, with 18 bases in between. Germline V gene sequence: CDR1 SGHRS, CDR2 YFSETQ. This CDR3 is CASSLLAGSKPYEQYF. The CDR3 DNA reads TGCGCCAGCAGCTTGCTTGCAGGGAGCAAACCTTACGAGCAGTACTTC.

This clonotype was counted between two and nine times. This rearrangement joins TRBV20-1 to TRBJ2-1, with 11 positions matching TRBD2. This CDR3 spans 14 amino acids. Per germline, CDR1 DFQATT and CDR2 SNEGSKA (reference sequence). With V trimmed by 6 bases and J by 5 bases, 6 bases remained unmatched. CDR3: CSAKQTSGNNEQFF. The DNA for the CDR3 is TGCAGTGCCAAACAGACTAGCGGGAACAATGAGCAGTTCTTC.